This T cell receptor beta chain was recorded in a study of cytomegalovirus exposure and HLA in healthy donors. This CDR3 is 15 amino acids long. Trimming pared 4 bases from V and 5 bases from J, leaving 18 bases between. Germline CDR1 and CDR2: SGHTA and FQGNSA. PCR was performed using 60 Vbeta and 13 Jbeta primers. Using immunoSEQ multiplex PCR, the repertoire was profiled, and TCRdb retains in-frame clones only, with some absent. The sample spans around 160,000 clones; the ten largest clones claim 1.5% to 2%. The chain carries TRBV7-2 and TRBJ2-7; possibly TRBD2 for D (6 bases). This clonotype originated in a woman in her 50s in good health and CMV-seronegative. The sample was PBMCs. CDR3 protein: CASSSRERVVHEQYF. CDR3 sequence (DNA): TGTGCCAGCAGCTCCCGGGAGCGAGTGGTCCACGAGCAGTACTTC.